This T cell receptor beta chain was profiled in a study of identifying expanded T cells in peripheral blood. V lost 8 bases to trimming and J lost 7 bases, with 15 bases between them. The CDR3 is 12 residues long. Germline CDR1 MGHDK, CDR2 SYGVNS. The repertoire was sequenced with immunoSEQ multiplex PCR; TCRdb's copy has only in-frame clones and lacks some. The repertoire holds approximately 57,000 clones, with more than 70% as singletons. Material: blood. The chain combines TRBV25-1 with TRBJ2-7; possibly TRBD1 for D (5 bases). The sequence came from a person between 18 and 69 years old in good health. In DNA form, the CDR3 reads TGTGCCAGCGGTGCGGTAAGGGGAGAGCAGTACTTC. Its protein is CASGAVRGEQYF.